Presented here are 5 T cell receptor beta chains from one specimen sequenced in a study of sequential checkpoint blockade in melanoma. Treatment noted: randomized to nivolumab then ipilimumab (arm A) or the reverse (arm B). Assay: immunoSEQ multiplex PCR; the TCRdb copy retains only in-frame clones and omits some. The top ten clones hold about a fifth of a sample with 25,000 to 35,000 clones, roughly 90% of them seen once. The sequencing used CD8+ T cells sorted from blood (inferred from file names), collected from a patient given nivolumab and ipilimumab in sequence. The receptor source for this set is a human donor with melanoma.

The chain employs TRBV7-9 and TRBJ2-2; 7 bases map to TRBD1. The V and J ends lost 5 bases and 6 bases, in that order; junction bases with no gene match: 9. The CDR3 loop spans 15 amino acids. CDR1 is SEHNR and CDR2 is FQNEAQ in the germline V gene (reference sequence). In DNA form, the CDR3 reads TGTGCCAGCAGCGTAGGGGGCGCCGGCCCCGGGGAGCTGTTTTTT. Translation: CASSVGGAGPGELFF. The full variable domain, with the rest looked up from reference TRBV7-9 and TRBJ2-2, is DTGVSQNPRHKITKRGQNVTFRCDPISEHNRLYWYRQTLGQGPEFLTYFQNEAQLEKSRLLSDRFSAERPKGSFSTLEIQRTEQGDSAMYLCASSVGGAGPGELFFGEGSRLTVL.

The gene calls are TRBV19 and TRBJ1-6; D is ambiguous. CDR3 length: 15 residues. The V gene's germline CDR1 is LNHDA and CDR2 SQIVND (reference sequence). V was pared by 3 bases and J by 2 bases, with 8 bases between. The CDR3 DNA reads TGTGCCAGTAGTATTTCCAGGACCTATAATTCACCCCTCCACTTT. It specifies CASSISRTYNSPLHF.

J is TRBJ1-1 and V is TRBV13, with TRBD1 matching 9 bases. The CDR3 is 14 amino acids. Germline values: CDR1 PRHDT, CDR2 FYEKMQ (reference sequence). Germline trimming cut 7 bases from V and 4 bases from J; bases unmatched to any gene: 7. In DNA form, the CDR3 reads TGTGCCAGCACGGAGACAGGGGGGGGCACTGAAGCTTTCTTT. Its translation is CASTETGGGTEAFF.

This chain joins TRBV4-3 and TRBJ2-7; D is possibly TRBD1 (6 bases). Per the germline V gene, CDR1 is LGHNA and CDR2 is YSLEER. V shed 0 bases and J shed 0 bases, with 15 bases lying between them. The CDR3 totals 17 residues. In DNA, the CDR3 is TGCGCCAGCAGCCAAGATCTTCGGACAGCGCTCTCCTACGAGCAGTACTTC. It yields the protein CASSQDLRTALSYEQYF.

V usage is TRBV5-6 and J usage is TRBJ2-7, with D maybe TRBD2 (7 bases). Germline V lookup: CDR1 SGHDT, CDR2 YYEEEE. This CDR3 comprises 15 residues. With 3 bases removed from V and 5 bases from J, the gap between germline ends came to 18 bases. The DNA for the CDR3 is TGTGCCAGCAGCTCACCTGGGGGGGCATGGGACGAGCAGTACTTC. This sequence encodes CASSSPGGAWDEQYF.